This section outlines one T cell receptor (beta chain) sequence together with its context. The data stem from a study of blood T cell repertoires in COVID-19. Study-wide context: Some COVID-19 samples were acute and others convalescent; all came from the United States, Italy and Spain. PBMCs, B-cell-depleted T cells, or T cells provided the cDNA or gDNA that made up the material.

Germline CDR1 MNHNS, CDR2 SASEGT. The CDR3 spans 16 residues. The V gene lost 2 bases and the J gene lost 2 bases, with 16 bases spanning the gap. Original methodology: Amplifying reference gene primers gave estimates of nucleated cell counts. Clones were sequenced by immunoSEQ multiplex PCR, and TCRdb holds only the in-frame ones, with some missing. That table furnishes V, J and clone size, whereas the DNA furnished D and trimming. Of under 300,000 clones detected, roughly 86% appear once; the ten largest clones hold roughly an eighth. Sequenced material: peripheral blood. The TCR sequence derives from a man older than 75 with acute or convalescent COVID-19. This chain connects TRBV6-1 to TRBJ2-7; unclear D gene. CDR3 amino acids: CASSEQMLVGAYEQYF. The CDR3 DNA reads TGTGCCAGCAGTGAACAGATGCTGGTTGGAGCCTACGAGCAGTACTTC.